The T cell receptor (beta chain) under discussion was sequenced for a study of blood T cell repertoires in COVID-19. CDR1 and CDR2 from the germline V gene are SEHNR and FQNEAQ (reference sequence). With 4 bases clipped from V and 2 bases from J, the junction kept 8 bases outside the gene matches. This CDR3 contains 16 residues. Repertoires were generated with immunoSEQ multiplex PCR, while TCRdb's copy carries only in-frame clones and drops some. The sample lists under 550,000 clones; 80% to 90% were seen once. Enrolment of Seattle patients took place during active infection, and they were followed longitudinally.

This TCR came from a man younger than 30 with COVID-19, enrolled during active disease. The V call is TRBV7-9, the J call TRBJ2-7; TRBD1 matches 10 bases. The specimen sequenced was peripheral blood. The CDR3 spells CASSSAGTGVTYEQYF. The CDR3 DNA sequence: TGTGCCAGCAGCTCAGCTGGGACAGGGGTCACCTACGAGCAGTACTTC.